This paragraph reports one TCR beta chain. Antigen specificity is unknown. The sort gate was single viable CD3+CD4+CD8-CD45RO+ cells for memory CD4+ T cells. Germline assignment: CDR1 MNHEY and CDR2 SMNVEV (reference sequence). V was shortened by 0 bases and J by 5 bases, with 10 bases between the two germline ends. There are 14 residues in the CDR3. This entry is derived from a study of memory CD4+ T cells and cytomegalovirus serostatus. TCRdb's copy holds only in-frame clones and misses some; the assay was immunoSEQ multiplex PCR. The table includes tens of thousands of clones, 82% detected once. Broader study findings: Suggested: most of the CMV-linked TCR signature lies in CD4+ memory cells.

The sequenced sample was memory CD4+ T cells from blood. J is TRBJ1-2 and V is TRBV27; D unresolved. The receptor comes from an adult in good health and CMV-seronegative. This CDR3 is CASSLSRADYGYTF. CDR3 DNA: TGTGCCAGCAGTTTATCGAGGGCAGATTATGGCTACACCTTC.